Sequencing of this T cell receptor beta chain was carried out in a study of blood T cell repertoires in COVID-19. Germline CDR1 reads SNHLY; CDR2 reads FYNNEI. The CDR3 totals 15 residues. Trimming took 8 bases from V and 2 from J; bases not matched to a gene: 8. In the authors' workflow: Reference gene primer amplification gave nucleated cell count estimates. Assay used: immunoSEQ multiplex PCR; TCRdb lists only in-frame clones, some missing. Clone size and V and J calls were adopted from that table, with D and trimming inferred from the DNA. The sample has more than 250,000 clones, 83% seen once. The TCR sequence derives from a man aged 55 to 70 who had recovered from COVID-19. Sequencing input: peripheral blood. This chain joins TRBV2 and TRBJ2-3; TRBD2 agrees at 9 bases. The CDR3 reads CASFYAGGDTDTQYF. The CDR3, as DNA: TGTGCCAGCTTTTATGCGGGGGGGGACACAGATACGCAGTATTTT.